The clone carrying this T cell receptor beta chain was seen only once. The repertoire was sequenced with immunoSEQ multiplex PCR; TCRdb's copy has only in-frame clones and lacks some. The repertoire holds about 180,000 clones, with 70% to 90% as singletons. The data derive from a study of blood T cell repertoires in COVID-19. Germline-derived CDR1 and CDR2 are SQVTM and ANQGSEA. The CDR3 loop spans 13 amino acids. Trimming took 4 bases from V and 6 from J; bases not matched to a gene: 6. The sequenced sample consisted of peripheral blood. The receptor was isolated from a human donor with active or convalescent COVID-19. The donor label of this sample is uncertain. The rearrangement links TRBV29-1 to TRBJ2-1, with 7 bases matching TRBD2. CDR3 bases: TGCAGCGTTGCCCGGGGGGTCGTCAATGAGCAGTTCTTC. Amino acids: CSVARGVVNEQFF.